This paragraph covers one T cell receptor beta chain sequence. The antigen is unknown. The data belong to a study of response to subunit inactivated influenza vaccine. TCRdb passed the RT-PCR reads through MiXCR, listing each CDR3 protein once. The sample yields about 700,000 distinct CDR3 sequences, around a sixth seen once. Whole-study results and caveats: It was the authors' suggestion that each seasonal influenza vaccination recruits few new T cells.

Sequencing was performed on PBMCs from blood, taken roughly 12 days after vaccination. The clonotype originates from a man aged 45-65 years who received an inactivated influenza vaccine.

The CDR3 DNA reads TGTGCCATCAGTGACGGGACTAGCGGATACGAGCAGTACTTC. It translates to CAISDGTSGYEQYF. The V gene is TRBV10-3, the J gene TRBJ2-7; 11 positions agree with TRBD2. The CDR3 is 14 residues long. Germline CDR1 ENHRY, CDR2 SYGVKD. V was clipped by 3 bases and J by 4 bases; unmatched bases: 2.